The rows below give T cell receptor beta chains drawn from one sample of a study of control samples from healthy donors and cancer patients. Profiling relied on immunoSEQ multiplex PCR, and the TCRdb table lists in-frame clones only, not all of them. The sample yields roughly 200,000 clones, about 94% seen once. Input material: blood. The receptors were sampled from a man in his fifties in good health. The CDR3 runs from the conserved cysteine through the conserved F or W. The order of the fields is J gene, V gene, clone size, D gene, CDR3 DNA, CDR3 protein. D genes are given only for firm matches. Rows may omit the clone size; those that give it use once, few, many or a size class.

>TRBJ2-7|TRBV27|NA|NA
TGTGCCAGCAGTTGGGATGGGCCTAGCTCCTACGAGCAGTACTTC
CASSWDGPSSYEQYF
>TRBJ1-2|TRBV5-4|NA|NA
TGTGCCAGCAGCTTGGGCCTGGGGGAGGTTTATGGCTACACCTTC
CASSLGLGEVYGYTF
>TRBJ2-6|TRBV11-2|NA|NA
TGTGCCAGCAGCTTGACAGGCTCTCTATCTGGGGCCAACGTCCTGACTTTC
CASSLTGSLSGANVLTF
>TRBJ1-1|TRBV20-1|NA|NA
TGCAGTGCTAGTAGGGCGGATAAAGCTTTCTTT
CSASRADKAFF
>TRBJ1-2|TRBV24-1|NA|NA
TGTGCCACCAGTGATTCCGGACAGCCTTATGGCTACACCTTC
CATSDSGQPYGYTF
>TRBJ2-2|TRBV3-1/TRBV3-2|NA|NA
TGTGCCAGCAGCCGCCGAAGGGGGGGGAACACCGGGGAGCTGTTTTTT
CASSRRRGGNTGELFF
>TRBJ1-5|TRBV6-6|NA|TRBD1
TGTGCCAGCAGTGCCTACCGGGACAGTCAGCCCCAGCATTTT
CASSAYRDSQPQHF
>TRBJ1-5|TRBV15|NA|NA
TGTGCCACCAGCAGAAACAACAGGGACAATCAGCCCCAGCATTTT
CATSRNNRDNQPQHF
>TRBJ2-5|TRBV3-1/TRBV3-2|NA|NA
TGTGCCAGCAGCCAAGATTGGGGAAGGGACGAGGGGACCCAGTACTTC
CASSQDWGRDEGTQYF
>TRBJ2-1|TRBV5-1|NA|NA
TGCGCCAGCAGCTCCGGGGGCGCGGGGAATGAGCAGTTCTTC
CASSSGGAGNEQFF
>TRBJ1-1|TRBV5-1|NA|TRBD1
TGCGCCAGCAGCTTGGGACAGGGTGGTGAAGCTTTCTTT
CASSLGQGGEAFF
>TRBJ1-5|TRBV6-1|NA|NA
TGTGCCAGCAGTGAACAGCGGCCAACTCATCAGCCCCAGCATTTT
CASSEQRPTHQPQHF
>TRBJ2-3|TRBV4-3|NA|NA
TGCGCCAGCAGCCCTGGGGAAGGGTGGGCAGATACGCAGTATTTT
CASSPGEGWADTQYF
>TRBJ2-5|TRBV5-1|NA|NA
TGCGCCAGCAGCTTGGCCGGGGAACAAGAGACCCAGTACTTC
CASSLAGEQETQYF
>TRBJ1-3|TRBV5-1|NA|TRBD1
TGCGCCAGCAGCCGGACAGGAGGTGAGGACACCATATATTTT
CASSRTGGEDTIYF
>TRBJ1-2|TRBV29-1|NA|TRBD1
TGCAGCGTGTCAAGACAGGGGGCTGGCGGCTACACCTTC
CSVSRQGAGGYTF
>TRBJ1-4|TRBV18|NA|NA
TGTGCCAGCTCACTCGGGACTCTTGCAACTAATGAAAAACTGTTTTTT
CASSLGTLATNEKLFF
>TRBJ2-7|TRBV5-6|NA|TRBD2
TGTGCCAGCAGCTTGACAGCGGGGGGGGCAAACGAGCAGTACTTC
CASSLTAGGANEQYF
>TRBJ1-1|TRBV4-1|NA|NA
TGCGCCAGCAGCCAAGAGGGGGGGAAGATTGAAGCTTTCTTT
CASSQEGGKIEAFF
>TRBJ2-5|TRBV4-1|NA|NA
TGCGCCAGCAGCCTACGGGGGGCCTTCCAAGAGACCCAGTACTTC
CASSLRGAFQETQYF
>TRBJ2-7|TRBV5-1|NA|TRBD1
TGCGCCAGCAGCCCGGGGACAGGGAACGAGCAGTACTTC
CASSPGTGNEQYF
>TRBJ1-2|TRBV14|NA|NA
TGTGCCAGCAGCCCTAAGAGGAAACTTTATGGCTACACCTTC
CASSPKRKLYGYTF
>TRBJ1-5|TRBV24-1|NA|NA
TGTGCCACCAGTGATTTCGGGGTTGGGCAGCCCCAGCATTTT
CATSDFGVGQPQHF
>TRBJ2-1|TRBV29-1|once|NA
TGCAGCGTTGCGAAAATACAAGCCTTTGGGGGCAATGAGCAGTTCTTC
CSVAKIQAFGGNEQFF
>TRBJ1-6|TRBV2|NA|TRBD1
TGTGCCAGCAGTTGGACAGGGGGGAGGTCCTATAATTCACCCCTCCACTTT
CASSWTGGRSYNSPLHF
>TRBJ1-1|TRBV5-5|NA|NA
TGTGCCAGCAGCTTGTTACGGGGTGGGGGCACTGAAGCTTTCTTT
CASSLLRGGGTEAFF
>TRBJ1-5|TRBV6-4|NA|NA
TGTGCCAGCAGTGAGAGAGGGACCAATCAGCCCCAGCATTTT
CASSERGTNQPQHF
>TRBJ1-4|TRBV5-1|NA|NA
TGCGCCAGCAGCTCGGGACCGACGAACACTAATGAAAAACTGTTTTTT
CASSSGPTNTNEKLFF
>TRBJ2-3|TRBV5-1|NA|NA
TGCGCCAGCAGCTTGTACAGGGGGGGGTCCACAGATACGCAGTATTTT
CASSLYRGGSTDTQYF
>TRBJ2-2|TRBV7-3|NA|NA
TGTGCCAGCAGCTTTGCGGGGGCGACCGGGGAGCTGTTTTTT
CASSFAGATGELFF
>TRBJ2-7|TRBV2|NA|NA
TGTGCCAGCAGTGGGATCAGGGGTGCCGAGCAGTACTTC
CASSGIRGAEQYF
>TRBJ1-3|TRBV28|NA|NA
TGTGCCAGCAGTTTACCCAGGCGCTCTGGAAACACCATATATTTT
CASSLPRRSGNTIYF
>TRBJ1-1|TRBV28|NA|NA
TGTGCCAGCAGTCCGTTTTCCTATAGCACTGAAGCTTTCTTT
CASSPFSYSTEAFF
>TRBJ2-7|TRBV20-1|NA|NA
TGCACTGTTGGGCCCTACGAGCAGTACTTC
CTVGPYEQYF
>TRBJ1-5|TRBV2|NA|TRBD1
TGTGCCAGCAGTCTCCTACCGGGACAGCTAAATCAGCCCCAGCATTTT
CASSLLPGQLNQPQHF
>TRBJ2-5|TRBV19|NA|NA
TGTGCCAGTAGTATTCAGGTGCGGGAGACCCAGTACTTC
CASSIQVRETQYF
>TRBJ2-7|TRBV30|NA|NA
TGTGCCTCGGACCCCCGGGCGGGAGAGCAGTACTTC
CASDPRAGEQYF
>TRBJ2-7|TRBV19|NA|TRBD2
TGTGCCAGCACGGATGGACTAGCAGGCGAGCAGTACTTC
CASTDGLAGEQYF
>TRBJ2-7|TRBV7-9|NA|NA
TGTGCCAGCAGCTTGGACGGCTCCTACGAGCAGTACTTC
CASSLDGSYEQYF
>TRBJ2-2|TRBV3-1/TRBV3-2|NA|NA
TGTGCCAGCAGCCAGGCATTAACCGGGGAGCTGTTTTTT
CASSQALTGELFF